Detailed here is one TCR beta chain. The antigen is not known. As to treatment: approximately nine-day PBMC culture with coronavirus spike peptide pools or control peptides (ViraFEST assay). The V and J ends lost 5 bases and 3 bases, in that order; junction bases with no gene match: 17. The CDR3 totals 19 residues. This record comes from a study of vaccination and CD4 T cells after COVID-19. Background on the study: Six men and four women formed the convalescents, two being Hispanic.

The Oncomine TCR Beta short-read assay was applied to DNA of cultured CD4+ T cells. From the PCR reads, TCRdb called clonotypes with MiXCR, one entry per CDR3 protein. Of about 5,000 distinct CDR3 sequences listed, 35% to 50% are singletons. The chain combines TRBV12-3 or TRBV12-4 with TRBJ2-7; 12 positions agree with TRBD2. The sequencing sample was made of CD4+ T cells from blood, cultured in vitro. This clonotype originated in a human donor who had recovered from COVID-19. The CDR3 bases are TGTGCCAGCAGTGCAGATGCCGGTCTTGGACTAGCGGGGATCTACGAGCAGTACTTC. The encoded protein is CASSADAGLGLAGIYEQYF.